This TCR beta chain was documented in a study of OX40 agonist ivuxolimab in advanced cancers. This clone showed up just a few times. Its antigen is not known. Here immunoSEQ multiplex PCR was the method, and the copy in TCRdb shows in-frame clones only, minus some. The data contain roughly 82,000 clones, about 90% of them singletons. This CDR3 is 15 amino acids long. CDR1 is SNHLY, CDR2 FYNNEI, per germline. Trimming cost V 2 bases and J 6 bases; bases outside gene matches: 4. Systemic immunosuppression or autoimmune disease history was grounds to exclude patients. Study-level findings and limits: Nonresponders, in some cases, also had low normalized T-cell clonal expansion. CD8+ T cells (on average) carried more expanded clones than CD4+ T cells. Specificity for antigen went undetermined in the expanded peripheral T cells.

This chain connects TRBV2 to TRBJ2-7; 13 bases fit TRBD2. The source is an adult with an advanced solid tumor such as melanoma, head and neck, liver or kidney cancer. The sample here was CD4+ or CD8+ T cells sorted from blood, taken in a trial of the OX40 agonist ivuxolimab. As DNA, the CDR3 is TGTGCCAGCAGTGAAAGAGGGACTAGCGGGACCGAGCAGTACTTC. Its translation: CASSERGTSGTEQYF.